The T cell receptor (beta chain) described here comes from a study of beta chain features in type 1 diabetes. Study summary: Healthy donors and patients showed comparable age, gender and cell yields. Sorted cells, roughly 98,000,000 in number, were examined across all samples. Study conclusions and caveats: Shortening that was moderate but significant affected the TCRB CDR3s of Type 1 diabetes patients in all four CD4+ subsets.

Turning to this clone: Its antigen is as yet unknown.

Sequenced material consisted of expressed TCRB transcripts (all of the isolated RNA was reverse transcribed). TCRdb's table, derived via immunoSEQ multiplex PCR, lists solely in-frame clones and lacks some. The sample has about 640,000 clones, around 11% seen once; the top ten hold over 0.1%. Markers CD45RO/CCR7/CD25/CD127/CD95/CD27 served to sort CD4+ naive, central memory, regulatory and stem cell-like memory cells. Sorted populations all had greater than 95% purity. The source material was naive CD4+ T cells from blood. This clonotype was obtained from a man aged 30-40 years with type 1 diabetes.

This chain's CDR3 is CASSQSKADTAGTSGGDEQFF. For the CDR3, the DNA is TGCGCCAGCAGTCAATCCAAGGCGGACACTGCCGGGACTAGCGGGGGGGATGAGCAGTTCTTC. The chain is built from TRBV23-1 and TRBJ2-1; TRBD2 aligns across 16 bases. TRBV23-1 is an ORF; its function is uncertain. This CDR3 region has 21 residues. Trimming took 0 bases from V and 8 from J; bases not matched to a gene: 16.